The 30 T cell receptor beta chains reported below all come from one sample, sequenced in a study of cytomegalovirus exposure and HLA in healthy donors. The primer mix had 60 Vbeta and 13 Jbeta primers. TCRdb keeps only in-frame clones here, not all; method: immunoSEQ multiplex PCR. The sample records 150,000 to 200,000 clones, more than 80% being singletons. The sample comprised PBMCs. These receptor sequences come from a male donor in good health and CMV-seronegative.

This clone was counted between two and nine times. The chain recombines TRBV4-3 with TRBJ2-1, with D perhaps matching TRBD1 (5 bases). V was pared by 7 bases and J by 3 bases, with 16 bases between. The germline V gene encodes CDR1 LGHNA and CDR2 YSLEER. The CDR3 spans 15 residues. In DNA, the CDR3 is TGCGCCAGCAACTGGGGCCTAGGGTGCTACAATGAGCAGTTCTTC. Translating it yields CASNWGLGCYNEQFF.

Only a few counts were recorded for this clone. The V and J genes are TRBV4-3 and TRBJ1-6; D remains unclear. Deletions cut 5 bases from V and 9 bases from J, with 14 bases between. Per the germline V gene, CDR1 is LGHNA and CDR2 is YSLEER. The CDR3 loop spans 14 amino acids. The chain's CDR3 is CASSSPIPGSPLHF. The CDR3 region has the DNA TGCGCCAGCAGCTCCCCAATTCCGGGTTCACCCCTCCACTTT.

This clone was observed a handful of times. J is TRBJ1-3 and V is TRBV10-3; TRBD1 might be the D (6 bases). Trimming pared 8 bases from V and 2 bases from J, leaving 19 bases between. CDR1 and CDR2 (germline): ENHRY, SYGVKD. The length of the CDR3 is 16 residues. CDR3: CAILNPAGAAGNTIYF. As DNA, the CDR3 is TGTGCCATCCTTAATCCCGCAGGGGCGGCTGGAAACACCATATATTTT.

The chain recombines TRBV7-2 with TRBJ2-3; D may be TRBD2 (7 bases). This CDR3 is 15 amino acids long. The germline V and J ends were trimmed by 3 bases and 2 bases, with 12 bases remaining between them. Looked up from germline, CDR1 is SGHTA and CDR2 is FQGNSA. The CDR3 coding sequence is TGTGCCAGCAGCTTGCAAGGGGGGGACACAGATACGCAGTATTTT. Its translation: CASSLQGGDTDTQYF. The full variable domain, completed using reference TRBV7-2 and TRBJ2-3, is GAGVSQSPSNKVTEKGKDVELRCDPISGHTALYWYRQSLGQGLEFLIYFQGNSAPDKSGLPSDRFSAERTGGSVSTLTIQRTQQEDSAVYLCASSLQGGDTDTQYFGPGTRLTVL.

The CDR3 DNA reads as TGTGCCAGCCGCGGGTTGGATGAGCAGTTCTTC. It codes for CASRGLDEQFF. The rearrangement links TRBV6-5 to TRBJ2-1; possibly TRBD2 for D (5 bases). V lost 8 bases, J lost 8 bases, and 10 bases lay in between. The germline V gene encodes CDR1 MNHEY and CDR2 SVGAGI. The CDR3 loop spans 11 amino acids.

The chain has TRBV14 and TRBJ2-1, with 8 nucleotides matching TRBD2. The CDR3 spans 17 residues. Germline V gene lookup returns CDR1 SGHDN and CDR2 FVKESK. The V and J ends lost 2 bases and 8 bases, in that order; junction bases with no gene match: 14. The CDR3 reads CASSQTYGRRRGDEQFF. CDR3 sequence (DNA): TGTGCCAGCAGCCAAACCTACGGGAGGCGGCGGGGGGATGAGCAGTTCTTC.

The chain recombines TRBV9 with TRBJ2-5; weak D call: TRBD1 (6 bases). The CDR3 has 15 amino acids. V gave up 0 bases and J gave up 2 bases, with 11 bases separating them. Germline values: CDR1 SGDLS, CDR2 YYNGEE. CDR3 coding DNA: TGTGCCAGCAGCGTAGAACAGGGTTTACAAGAGACCCAGTACTTC. This gives the protein CASSVEQGLQETQYF.

V is TRBV5-1 and J is TRBJ2-7; D possibly corresponds to TRBD1 (6 bases). Per the germline V gene, CDR1 is SGHRS and CDR2 is YFSETQ. The CDR3 spans 13 residues. The V end was cut by 1 base, the J end by 4 bases, with 9 bases between. The CDR3 nucleotides read TGCGCCAGCAGCTTGTCGACAGGTTACGAGCAGTACTTC. Amino acids: CASSLSTGYEQYF.

In this sample, this clone turned up a few times. This sequence joins TRBV5-4 and TRBJ1-1; D is possibly TRBD1 (6 bases). The germline V and J ends were trimmed by 1 base and 8 bases, with 6 bases remaining between them. The CDR3 runs to 11 residues. Germline V lookup: CDR1 SGHNT, CDR2 YYREEE (reference sequence). The CDR3 here is CASSLRGEAFF. The CDR3 DNA is TGTGCCAGCAGCTTGAGGGGGGAAGCTTTCTTT.

J is TRBJ1-4 and V is TRBV9, with 8 bases that match TRBD1. The germline V gene has CDR1 SGDLS and CDR2 YYNGEE. V gave up 3 bases and J gave up 5 bases; unmatched junction bases: 6. This CDR3 is 15 amino acids long. CDR3 coding DNA: TGTGCCAGCAGCGCCCGGACAGGGACAAATGAAAAACTGTTTTTT. Encoded protein: CASSARTGTNEKLFF.

The chain combines TRBV28 with TRBJ1-6; possibly TRBD1 for D (6 bases). The V gene lost 6 bases and the J gene lost 6 bases, with 18 bases spanning the gap. The CDR3 is 16 amino acids. Germline CDR1 is MDHEN and CDR2 is SYDVKM. The chain's CDR3 is CASRGGPRGLNSPLHF. The CDR3 DNA reads TGTGCCAGCAGAGGTGGGCCCAGGGGCCTTAATTCACCCCTCCACTTT.

This rearrangement joins TRBV5-6 to TRBJ1-2; weak D call: TRBD1 (6 bases). The CDR3 covers 13 residues. The germline V gene encodes CDR1 SGHDT and CDR2 YYEEEE. With 4 bases removed from V and 4 bases from J, the gap between germline ends came to 11 bases. The CDR3 loop reads CASSPDRIYGYTF. CDR3 in DNA: TGTGCCAGCAGCCCGGACAGAATCTATGGCTACACCTTC.

The chain carries TRBV29-1 and TRBJ2-1, with TRBD1 as a possible D gene (6 bases). Germline CDR1 and CDR2: SQVTM and ANQGSEA. The CDR3 spans 15 residues. V gave up 3 bases and J gave up 2 bases, with 14 bases separating them. CDR3 DNA sequence: TGCAGCGTTGAGAGGGCGGACAGCACCTACAATGAGCAGTTCTTC. Its protein product is CSVERADSTYNEQFF.

The chain links TRBV27 to TRBJ2-3, with D unresolved. The V and J ends lost 5 bases and 7 bases respectively, with 22 bases between them. The CDR3 contains 16 residues. The germline V gene encodes CDR1 MNHEY and CDR2 SMNVEV (reference sequence). The CDR3 bases are TGTGCCAGCAGTACGCACCCCCGAGGAACGCTGTATACGCAGTATTTT. This encodes CASSTHPRGTLYTQYF.

In its sample, this clone was seen a few times. The chain combines TRBV28 with TRBJ1-3, with TRBD1 identical over 7 bases. The germline V gene has CDR1 MDHEN and CDR2 SYDVKM. The CDR3 is 12 amino acids. The ends lost 6 bases at V and 5 bases at J; junction bases unmatched: 1. Here the CDR3 reads CASRQGRNTIYF. CDR3 bases: TGTGCCAGCAGACAGGGGAGAAACACCATATATTTT.

The count of this clone is one. This sequence joins TRBV28 and TRBJ2-3, with 8 bases lining up with TRBD2. The V and J ends lost 3 bases and 10 bases, in that order; junction bases with no gene match: 0. Per germline, CDR1 MDHEN and CDR2 SYDVKM. The length of the CDR3 is 11 residues. Written as DNA, the CDR3 is TGTGCCAGCAGTTTGCGGGAGGCGCAGTATTTT. Its translation: CASSLREAQYF.

The genes are TRBV19 and TRBJ2-5, with a weak D call TRBD1 (6 bases). The V gene's germline CDR1 is LNHDA and CDR2 SQIVND (reference sequence). The CDR3 runs to 15 residues. V dropped 7 bases and J dropped 2 bases, with 17 bases sitting between them. CDR3 region: CASTTRRGSQETQYF. DNA of the CDR3: TGTGCCAGTACCACTCGCAGGGGATCGCAAGAGACCCAGTACTTC.

The chain couples TRBV7-2 to TRBJ2-1; D not certain. Trimming took 3 bases from V and 0 from J, leaving 6 bases between them. The CDR3 spans 14 residues. Per germline, CDR1 SGHTA and CDR2 FQGNSA. CDR3 amino acids: CASSFLSSYNEQFF. The CDR3 DNA sequence: TGTGCCAGCAGCTTCCTGAGCTCCTACAATGAGCAGTTCTTC.

V gene TRBV7-9 combines with J gene TRBJ1-4; maybe TRBD1 (6 bases). The V gene's germline CDR1 is SEHNR and CDR2 FQNEAQ (reference sequence). The V end was cut by 3 bases, the J end by 4 bases, with 15 bases between. The CDR3 is made up of 16 amino acids. The CDR3 region has the DNA TGTGCCAGCAGCTTCCCGACGGGGGGCTTTAATGAAAAACTGTTTTTT. Amino acid sequence: CASSFPTGGFNEKLFF.

The chain links TRBV19 to TRBJ2-5; 7 positions match TRBD2. J was trimmed by 0 bases and V by 3 bases; bases with no gene match: 16. From germline, CDR1 is LNHDA and CDR2 SQIVND (reference sequence). The CDR3 spans 19 residues. In DNA form, the CDR3 reads TGTGCCAGTAGTATCAGGAGGAGGGGCGGGGGTAGCCACCAAGAGACCCAGTACTTC. It encodes CASSIRRRGGGSHQETQYF.

The chain combines TRBV11-2 with TRBJ2-3; 9 bases match TRBD2. With V trimmed by 0 bases and J by 2 bases, 9 bases remained unmatched. Germline lookup yields CDR1 SGHAT and CDR2 FQNNGV. The CDR3 sequence is 18 residues long. The CDR3 nucleotides are TGTGCCAGCAGCTTAGACGTCTTCGAGCGGGAGGTCACAGATACGCAGTATTTT. Protein product: CASSLDVFEREVTDTQYF.

This chain joins TRBV6-5 and TRBJ2-1; 14 bases are a match to TRBD2. Trimming cost V 6 bases and J 12 bases; bases outside gene matches: 10. The V gene's germline CDR1 is MNHEY and CDR2 SVGAGI. CDR3 length: 15 residues. CDR3 amino acids: CASRFSGLAGVVQFF. In nucleotides, the CDR3 is TGTGCCAGCAGGTTTTCGGGACTAGCGGGAGTAGTGCAGTTCTTC.

The V call is TRBV21-1, the J call TRBJ2-5; the table calls TRBD1, which could not be checked here. TRBV21-1 is a pseudogene locus. There are 15 residues in the CDR3. Here the CDR3 reads CASSKSGTVQETQYF. The CDR3, as DNA: TGTGCCAGCAGCAAATCAGGCACAGTCCAAGAGACCCAGTACTTC.

V gene TRBV15 combines with J gene TRBJ1-2; 9 positions agree with TRBD1. After removal of 5 bases from V and 6 bases from J, the junction contained 4 bases not matched to a gene. The CDR3 is made up of 13 amino acids. Per germline, CDR1 LNHNV and CDR2 YYDKDF (reference sequence). In DNA form, the CDR3 reads TGTGCCACCAGCGGGACAGGGTTCGATGGCTACACCTTC. Amino acid sequence: CATSGTGFDGYTF. Complete variable domain (other parts from reference TRBV15 and TRBJ1-2): DAMVIQNPRYQVTQFGKPVTLSCSQTLNHNVMYWYQQKSSQAPKLLFHYYDKDFNNEADTPDNFQSRRPNTSFCFLDIRSPGLGDTAMYLCATSGTGFDGYTFGSGTRLTVV.

The V call is TRBV28, the J call TRBJ2-5, with D unresolved. V shed 4 bases and J shed 2 bases, with 8 bases lying between them. Germline CDR1 MDHEN, CDR2 SYDVKM. The CDR3 runs to 13 residues. The CDR3 nucleotides are TGTGCCAGCAGTTCCCCACAGCAAGAGACCCAGTACTTC. Translated, it gives CASSSPQQETQYF.

This sequence joins TRBV6-5 and TRBJ1-4; 10 positions agree with TRBD1. V gave up 7 bases and J gave up 9 bases; unmatched junction bases: 8. Germline lookup yields CDR1 MNHEY and CDR2 SVGAGI. There are 14 residues in the CDR3. The CDR3 loop is CASTAGTGVKKLFF. CDR3 in DNA: TGTGCCAGCACAGCCGGGACAGGGGTGAAAAAACTGTTTTTT.

The V gene is TRBV9, the J gene TRBJ2-5, with 10 bases that match TRBD2. V gave up 4 bases and J gave up 2 bases; unmatched junction bases: 5. Germline CDR1 reads SGDLS; CDR2 reads YYNGEE. The CDR3 is made up of 15 amino acids. The CDR3, as DNA: TGTGCCAGCAGCCCCGGGACTAGCGATCAAGAGACCCAGTACTTC. Protein product: CASSPGTSDQETQYF.

The rearrangement links TRBV5-4 to TRBJ2-1, with 12 bases matching TRBD2. Per the germline V gene, CDR1 is SGHNT and CDR2 is YYREEE (reference sequence). The CDR3 is 15 residues long. Losses at the gene ends were 4 bases for V and 8 bases for J; bases not matched to a gene: 7. The CDR3: CASSAPSGRGYEQFF. The CDR3 DNA is TGTGCCAGCAGCGCACCTAGCGGGAGGGGCTATGAGCAGTTCTTC.

The rearrangement uses TRBV25-1 and TRBJ2-2; 7 bases agree with TRBD2. V dropped 2 bases and J dropped 7; count of bases not matched to a gene: 10. Germline V gives CDR1 MGHDK, CDR2 SYGVNS. The CDR3 is 16 amino acids. DNA of the CDR3: TGTGCCAGCAGTGAACGGGCGGGAGCGCAGAGCGGGGAGCTGTTTTTT. It codes for CASSERAGAQSGELFF. Drawing the rest from reference TRBV25-1 and TRBJ2-2, the complete variable domain is EADIYQTPRYLVIGTGKKITLECSQTMGHDKMYWYQQDPGMELHLIHYSYGVNSTEKGDLSSESTVSRIRTEHFPLTLESARPSHTSQYLCASSERAGAQSGELFFGEGSRLTVL.

This clone was detected only a few times. The chain links TRBV7-8 to TRBJ2-1; the match to TRBD2 covers 7 bases. Germline CDR1 SGHVS, CDR2 FQNEAQ. V shed 3 bases, J shed 4 bases, and the junction held 6 bases outside the gene matches. This CDR3 region has 15 residues. The CDR3 bases are TGTGCCAGCAGCTTCCCTTCGCGGGAGTACAATGAGCAGTTCTTC. Translated: CASSFPSREYNEQFF.